The 8 T cell receptor beta chains below were found in one sample sequenced in a study of blood T cell repertoires in COVID-19. Assay: immunoSEQ multiplex PCR; the TCRdb copy retains only in-frame clones and omits some. The sample yields a few hundred thousand clones, roughly 86% seen once. The sample comprised peripheral blood. The receptors come from a woman aged 45 to 65 with COVID-19, enrolled during active disease.

Concerning this clone itself: The junction and the germline gene differ at one end; a read error may be behind it. The chain uses TRBV30 and TRBJ1-2, with TRBD1 identical over 8 bases. From germline, CDR1 is GTSNPN and CDR2 SVGIG (reference sequence). The CDR3 contains 13 residues. This CDR3 reads CAWSAGGLKKGRF. As DNA, the CDR3 is TGTGCCTGGAGTGCAGGGGGCCTGAAGAAAGGCCGCTTC.

The chain links TRBV28 to TRBJ1-4; 8 nucleotides line up with TRBD1. The length of the CDR3 is 15 residues. J was trimmed by 7 bases and V by 4 bases; bases with no gene match: 8. Germline CDR1 MDHEN, CDR2 SYDVKM. As DNA, the CDR3 is TGTGCCAGCAGTTCCCAGGGGGCGCGGGGTGAAAAACTGTTTTTT. Residues: CASSSQGARGEKLFF.

The J gene is TRBJ2-2, the V gene TRBV10-3; tentatively, D is TRBD1 (5 bases). Germline-derived CDR1 and CDR2 are ENHRY and SYGVKD. The V gene lost 9 bases and the J gene lost 4 bases, with 9 bases spanning the gap. This CDR3 comprises 12 residues. Written as DNA, the CDR3 is TGTGCCATAGGGGAAGCCACCGGGGAGCTGTTTTTT. This gives the protein CAIGEATGELFF.

This clone was seen a single time. The chain joins TRBV12-3 or TRBV12-4 to TRBJ1-3, with D tentatively TRBD1 (5 bases). V dropped 4 bases and J dropped 6 bases, with 10 bases sitting between them. The CDR3 extends over 13 amino acids. The CDR3 is CASSSPGENTIYF. The CDR3, as DNA: TGTGCCAGCAGTTCCCCGGGGGAAAACACCATATATTTT.

A note on this clone: The sample has other DNA sequences that encode this CDR3 too. V is TRBV12-3 or TRBV12-4 and J is TRBJ2-5; possible D gene TRBD1, 5 bases. V dropped 3 bases and J dropped 5 bases, with 10 bases sitting between them. There are 13 residues in the CDR3. The CDR3 sequence: CASSFRGSETQYF. Here the CDR3 DNA reads TGTGCCAGCAGTTTTAGGGGTAGTGAGACCCAGTACTTC.

The chain uses TRBV10-2 and TRBJ1-5; 7 bases fit TRBD1. Unmatched junction bases numbered 4, after V lost 6 bases and J lost 2 bases. Germline loops: CDR1 WSHSY, CDR2 SAAADI. This CDR3 has 14 residues. Here the CDR3 DNA reads TGCGCCAGCAGCGGGGGACAGCGCAATCAGCCCCAGCATTTT. Translated: CASSGGQRNQPQHF.

J is TRBJ1-1 and V is TRBV5-6, with D uncertain. Germline CDR1 and CDR2: SGHDT and YYEEEE. Trimming took 0 bases from V and 6 from J, leaving 9 bases between them. CDR3 length equals 13 residues. The CDR3 sequence: CASSLGRVSEAFF. In DNA form, the CDR3 reads TGTGCCAGCAGCTTGGGGAGGGTTTCTGAAGCTTTCTTT.

This clone was recorded only once. The chain combines TRBV7-6 with TRBJ2-7; TRBD1 agrees at 10 bases. Germline lookup yields CDR1 SGHVS and CDR2 FNYEAQ. The CDR3 is 16 amino acids. V lost 4 bases to trimming and J lost 4 bases; unmatched junction nucleotides: 10. The DNA of the CDR3 is TGTGCCAGCAGCTCCCGCCGGGACAGGGGAGGGTACGAGCAGTACTTC. It translates to CASSSRRDRGGYEQYF.